The 31 T cell receptor beta chains listed next were all sequenced from one sample in a study of cytomegalovirus exposure and HLA in healthy donors. PCR was performed using 60 Vbeta and 13 Jbeta primers. The protocol was immunoSEQ multiplex PCR, while the TCRdb copy is restricted to in-frame clones and leaves out a portion. The sample yields approximately 89,000 clones, more than 55% seen once. The sequenced material came from PBMCs. The origin of the receptors is a woman in her 30s in good health and CMV-seropositive.

The V call is TRBV7-2, the J call TRBJ1-3, with no clear D. Trimming removed 5 bases from V and 3 bases from J, with 20 bases in between. The germline V gene has CDR1 SGHTA and CDR2 FQGNSA. The CDR3 is made up of 17 amino acids. CDR3 residues: CASSPSQGLAYGNTIYF. CDR3 nucleotide sequence: TGTGCCAGCAGCCCGAGTCAAGGTCTAGCTTATGGAAACACCATATATTTT.

The V and J genes are TRBV6-1 and TRBJ1-1; possible D gene TRBD1, 5 bases. Germline lookup yields CDR1 MNHNS and CDR2 SASEGT. Trimming cost V 10 bases and J 10 bases, with 19 bases left between them. The CDR3 length is 12 residues. CDR3 residues: CATFQGTLRAFF. The DNA for the CDR3 is TGTGCCACTTTCCAGGGCACCCTCCGAGCTTTCTTT.

The chain recombines TRBV19 with TRBJ2-7, with D possibly matching TRBD2 (5 bases). This CDR3 region has 13 residues. V was pared by 6 bases and J by 0 bases, with 9 bases between. CDR1 is LNHDA and CDR2 is SQIVND in the germline V gene (reference sequence). CDR3 nucleotide sequence: TGTGCCAGTAGCACTAGTAACTCCTACGAGCAGTACTTC. It yields the protein CASSTSNSYEQYF.

This clone turned up a few times. The rearrangement links TRBV11-3 to TRBJ1-2; no clear D gene. The V end was cut by 0 bases, the J end by 3 bases, with 11 bases between. Per germline, CDR1 SGHNT and CDR2 YENEEA. This CDR3 is 15 amino acids long. DNA for the CDR3: TGTGCCAGCAGCTTAGATCACGCAACGGACTATGGCTACACCTTC. It codes for CASSLDHATDYGYTF. The complete variable domain, with remaining parts taken from reference TRBV11-3 and TRBJ1-2, reads EAGVVQSPRYKIIEKKQPVAFWCNPISGHNTLYWYLQNLGQGPELLIRYENEEAVDDSQLPKDRFSAERLKGVDSTLKIQPAELGDSAVYLCASSLDHATDYGYTFGSGTRLTVV.

The rearrangement links TRBV7-2 to TRBJ2-5; 7 bases match TRBD2. This CDR3 has 12 residues. From germline, CDR1 is SGHTA and CDR2 FQGNSA. V dropped 5 bases and J dropped 6; count of bases not matched to a gene: 3. The chain's CDR3 is CASSILAQTQYF. The CDR3 nucleotides are TGTGCCAGCAGCATACTAGCGCAGACCCAGTACTTC.

The chain links TRBV5-1 to TRBJ2-5; a weak D match, TRBD2 (6 bases). Germline CDR1 reads SGHRS; CDR2 reads YFSETQ. V was clipped by 3 bases and J by 2 bases, with 11 bases between them. This CDR3 has 14 residues. CDR3 residues: CASSYAGMQETQYF. As DNA, the CDR3 is TGCGCCAGCAGCTACGCGGGGATGCAAGAGACCCAGTACTTC.

This sequence joins TRBV4-1 and TRBJ2-1, with 8 bases fitting TRBD2. Germline lookup yields CDR1 MGHRA and CDR2 YSYEKL. V lost 4 bases, J lost 8 bases, and 10 bases stayed unmatched. This CDR3 spans 15 amino acids. The CDR3 DNA follows: TGCGCCAGCAGCCGCGGGGGGCCGAGGGGAGATGAGCAGTTCTTC. Protein: CASSRGGPRGDEQFF.

V is TRBV28 and J is TRBJ2-1; 8 bases fit TRBD2. CDR3 length equals 18 residues. The V gene's germline CDR1 is MDHEN and CDR2 SYDVKM. With V trimmed by 7 bases and J by 8 bases, 22 bases remained unmatched. The CDR3 bases are TGTGCCAGCACCGTTAGGGGGGGTTTGGGACTAGGTCAAGATGAGCAGTTCTTC. Its translation: CASTVRGGLGLGQDEQFF.

This clone was picked up a small number of times. This chain links TRBV27 with TRBJ1-1; D remains ambiguous. V lost 4 bases and J lost 6, with 15 bases in between. The CDR3 has 14 residues. Germline CDR1 reads MNHEY; CDR2 reads SMNVEV (reference sequence). CDR3 nucleotide sequence: TGTGCCAGCAGTTCCGGGGTCGGTGCGGCTGAAGCTTTCTTT. Translating it yields CASSSGVGAAEAFF.

V gene TRBV2 combines with J gene TRBJ2-3; D is perhaps TRBD2 (5 bases). CDR1 is SNHLY, CDR2 FYNNEI, per germline. The CDR3 runs 13 residues. Trimming removed 4 bases from V and 0 bases from J, with 5 bases in between. The CDR3 sequence: CASSGTSTDTQYF. As DNA, the CDR3 is TGTGCCAGCAGTGGGACTAGCACAGATACGCAGTATTTT.

The rearrangement joins TRBV7-2 to TRBJ2-3; unclear D gene. Trimming took off 1 base at V and 6 bases at J, with 17 bases between the two ends. The CDR3 is made up of 16 amino acids. The germline CDR1 and CDR2 sequences are SGHTA and FQGNSA. The CDR3 region is CASSLERLTRRDTQYF. The CDR3 DNA is TGTGCCAGCAGCTTAGAAAGGCTGACGAGGCGCGATACGCAGTATTTT.

The CDR3 sequence: CASSLQGAMNTEAFF. The CDR3 DNA sequence: TGTGCCAGCAGTCTCCAAGGGGCCATGAACACTGAAGCTTTCTTT. The chain has TRBV28 and TRBJ1-1; D may be TRBD1 (5 bases). Germline values: CDR1 MDHEN, CDR2 SYDVKM. The CDR3 runs to 15 residues. Trimming pared 5 bases from V and 0 bases from J, leaving 13 bases between.

This clone came up once. The CDR3 nucleotides read TGTGCCTGGGCCCGGGACAGGGTACGGGATACGCAGTATTTT. This gives the protein CAWARDRVRDTQYF. The chain links TRBV30 to TRBJ2-3; TRBD1 aligns across 9 bases. CDR3 size: 14 residues. J gave up 6 bases and V 5 bases, and 9 bases lay outside the gene matches. Germline V gene sequence: CDR1 GTSNPN, CDR2 SVGIG (reference sequence).

The V and J genes are TRBV20-1 and TRBJ2-5; unclear D gene. The J call may be faulty, since TRBJ2-7 better matches the DNA end. The CDR3 length is 11 residues. Germline CDR1 reads DFQATT; CDR2 reads SNEGSKA (reference sequence). The DNA of the CDR3 is TGCAGTGCTAGAGTACGGAGCGAGCAGTACTTC. It yields the protein CSARVRSEQYF.

The rearrangement uses TRBV9 and TRBJ2-5; 11 bases line up with TRBD1. The germline V gene has CDR1 SGDLS and CDR2 YYNGEE. V shed 3 bases, J shed 5 bases, and the junction held 12 bases outside the gene matches. The CDR3 runs 17 residues. CDR3 coding DNA: TGTGCCAGCAGCGCTTCAGGACAGGGGGCGCGGCTGGAGACCCAGTACTTC. This translates into CASSASGQGARLETQYF.

The chain couples TRBV4-3 to TRBJ1-5, with D hard to call. The CDR3 sequence is 16 residues long. V gave up 3 bases and J gave up 2 bases, with 14 bases separating them. Germline V CDR1 and CDR2: LGHNA, YSLEER. CDR3 DNA sequence: TGCGCCAGCAGCCAGAGAAGGGAGGCGGGCAATCAGCCCCAGCATTTT. Its protein product is CASSQRREAGNQPQHF.

V and J are TRBV5-1 and TRBJ1-5; tentatively, D is TRBD1 (6 bases). Per the germline V gene, CDR1 is SGHRS and CDR2 is YFSETQ. V was trimmed by 4 bases and J by 5 bases, leaving 13 bases between them. The CDR3 loop spans 14 amino acids. The CDR3 sequence: CASSPWGPDQPQHF. CDR3 bases: TGCGCCAGCAGCCCCTGGGGGCCCGATCAGCCCCAGCATTTT.

The chain has TRBV6-5 and TRBJ1-4; no clear D gene. Germline assignment: CDR1 MNHEY and CDR2 SVGAGI. The CDR3 runs 14 residues. Trimming pared 6 bases from V and 0 bases from J, leaving 8 bases between. The CDR3 region is CASRSPATNEKLFF. CDR3 in DNA: TGTGCCAGCAGATCTCCTGCAACTAATGAAAAACTGTTTTTT.

This clone was recorded once. The chain employs TRBV30 and TRBJ1-6; no firm D call. The CDR3 sequence is 15 residues long. With 0 bases removed from V and 6 bases from J, the gap between germline ends came to 12 bases. Per germline, CDR1 GTSNPN and CDR2 SVGIG (reference sequence). CDR3 sequence reads: CAWSVGSSFNSPLHF. The CDR3 region has the DNA TGTGCCTGGAGTGTAGGGAGTAGTTTTAATTCACCCCTCCACTTT.

The rearrangement joins TRBV21-1 to TRBJ2-5; the D call TRBD1 from the table was never checked on the DNA. TRBV21-1 is marked as a pseudogene. This CDR3 spans 17 amino acids. In nucleotides, the CDR3 is TGTGCCAGCAGCAAAGGTCCTATACAGGTACTCCAAGAGACCCAGTACTTC. Translation gives CASSKGPIQVLQETQYF.

This clone showed up just a few times. This chain joins TRBV2 and TRBJ1-5; the D is unclear. This CDR3 has 12 residues. From germline, CDR1 is SNHLY and CDR2 FYNNEI. The ends were cut back, 6 bases at V and 4 bases at J, with 7 bases in the middle. The CDR3 region is CASRRENQPQHF. DNA for the CDR3: TGTGCCAGCAGGAGGGAGAATCAGCCCCAGCATTTT. Complete variable domain (other parts from reference TRBV2 and TRBJ1-5): EPEVTQTPSHQVTQMGQEVILRCVPISNHLYFYWYRQILGQKVEFLVSFYNNEISEKSEIFDDQFSVERPDGSNFTLKIRSTKLEDSAMYFCASRRENQPQHFGDGTRLSIL.

The rearrangement uses TRBV7-8 and TRBJ1-5; tentatively, D is TRBD1 (6 bases). Germline CDR1 is SGHVS and CDR2 is FQNEAQ. The CDR3 totals 16 residues. Trimming cost V 5 bases and J 3 bases, with 17 bases left between them. CDR3 in amino acids: CASSPQGTMDNQPQHF. CDR3 nucleotide sequence: TGTGCCAGCAGCCCACAGGGTACAATGGACAATCAGCCCCAGCATTTT.

The chain has TRBV6-5 and TRBJ1-2; no clear D gene. Germline CDR1 MNHEY, CDR2 SVGAGI. Between the trimmed V and J ends, which lost 6 bases and 4 bases, there was a span of 6 bases. The CDR3 runs to 11 residues. The CDR3, as DNA: TGTGCCAGCAGCAACACCTATGGCTACACCTTC. Encoded protein: CASSNTYGYTF.

The chain couples TRBV4-3 to TRBJ2-2; D not resolved. Deletions cut 0 bases from V and 4 bases from J, with 12 bases between. The CDR3 loop spans 16 amino acids. Germline V gene lookup returns CDR1 LGHNA and CDR2 YSLEER. Here the CDR3 DNA reads TGCGCCAGCAGCCAAGATTTCCCTTCGGGCACCGGGGAGCTGTTTTTT. Translating it yields CASSQDFPSGTGELFF.

This CDR3 reads CASSLGRQGRIYNEQFF. In nucleotides, the CDR3 is TGTGCCAGCAGCTTAGGGAGACAGGGGAGGATCTACAATGAGCAGTTCTTC. V is TRBV7-9 and J is TRBJ2-1; 8 bases map to TRBD1. V gave up 1 base and J gave up 3 bases; unmatched junction bases: 8. Germline values: CDR1 SEHNR, CDR2 FQNEAQ (reference sequence). The CDR3 contains 17 residues.

This clone was seen a few times. The chain combines TRBV11-3 with TRBJ2-3; TRBD2 aligns across 8 bases. The trim removed 4 bases at V and 0 bases at J, leaving 9 bases unmatched. This CDR3 is 17 amino acids long. The germline CDR1 and CDR2 sequences are SGHNT and YENEEA. The CDR3 is CASSSYGGGTSTDTQYF. The CDR3 nucleotides read TGTGCCAGCAGCTCATATGGCGGGGGGACCAGCACAGATACGCAGTATTTT.

The V gene is TRBV19, the J gene TRBJ2-5; tentative D call: TRBD1 (6 bases). The CDR3 is 15 residues long. V dropped 6 bases and J dropped 11 bases, with 25 bases sitting between them. Germline V gene sequence: CDR1 LNHDA, CDR2 SQIVND (reference sequence). CDR3 loop: CASRSNPGTPGEQYF. CDR3 in DNA: TGTGCCAGTAGATCCAATCCGGGCACCCCAGGGGAGCAGTACTTC.

Points on this clone: Germline and junction disagree at one end, which may indicate a read error. The chain is built from TRBV5-1 and TRBJ2-7; 7 bases agree with TRBD2. This CDR3 is built from 14 residues. The germline CDR1 and CDR2 sequences are SGHRS and YFSETQ. The CDR3 loop reads CASSPWGGSPVIHF. CDR3 nucleotide sequence: TGCGCCAGCAGCCCCTGGGGGGGATCGCCCGTCATCCATTTC.

A remark on this clone: The same CDR3 can be traced to other DNA sequences in this sample. V usage is TRBV19 and J usage is TRBJ1-5, with 9 positions matching TRBD1. Germline V gene lookup returns CDR1 LNHDA and CDR2 SQIVND (reference sequence). The junction had 4 bases not matched to a gene; V was cut back by 4 bases and J by 0 bases. The CDR3 covers 16 residues. The CDR3 region has the DNA TGTGCCAGTAGTACCGGGACAGGGTTTAGCAATCAGCCCCAGCATTTT. This sequence encodes CASSTGTGFSNQPQHF.

V and J are TRBV7-9 and TRBJ1-2, with D possibly TRBD1 on 5 matching bases. The V gene lost 5 bases and the J gene lost 5 bases, with 15 bases spanning the gap. CDR1 is SEHNR, CDR2 FQNEAQ, per germline (reference sequence). The CDR3 contains 14 residues. DNA for the CDR3: TGTGCCAGCAGCCGAATTCCAGGGTGGTATGGCTACACCTTC. This sequence encodes CASSRIPGWYGYTF.

The gene calls are TRBV5-1 and TRBJ2-7; TRBD1 agrees at 10 bases. This CDR3 has 15 amino acids. The J segment lost 4 bases and the V segment lost 5 bases, leaving 9 bases of the junction unmatched. From germline, CDR1 is SGHRS and CDR2 YFSETQ. CDR3 protein: CASREMTGGAYEQYF. The CDR3 DNA sequence: TGCGCCAGCAGGGAGATGACAGGGGGCGCATACGAGCAGTACTTC. Full variable domain (remainder filled in from reference TRBV5-1 and TRBJ2-7): KAGVTQTPRYLIKTRGQQVTLSCSPISGHRSVSWYQQTPGQGLQFLFEYFSETQRNKGNFPGRFSGRQFSNSRSEMNVSTLELGDSALYLCASREMTGGAYEQYFGPGTRLTVT.